Below, one TCR beta chain is given with its context. Its target is unknown. The data derive from a study of cytomegalovirus exposure and HLA in healthy donors. Study-level findings and limits: With high specificity and sensitivity, the classifier reportedly diagnosed cytomegalovirus status. The only immune exposure information that was available was CMV serostatus.

Vbeta (60) and Jbeta (13) primers were used in the PCR. The method was immunoSEQ multiplex PCR; TCRdb's version includes in-frame clones alone and lacks a portion of them. The table shows about 160,000 clones, with about 85% occurring only once. The CDR3 contains 16 residues. Trimming removed 0 bases at V and 8 bases at J, with 16 bases between. Germline CDR1 reads LNHDA; CDR2 reads SQIVND (reference sequence). V and J are TRBV19 and TRBJ1-4; D possibly corresponds to TRBD1 (5 bases). This sequence originates from a male donor in good health and CMV-seropositive. The sample was PBMCs. CDR3 in DNA: TGTGCCAGTAGTATAGATCTCGCAGGGCCATTGGAAAAACTGTTTTTT. This translates into CASSIDLAGPLEKLFF. Filled out from reference TRBV19 and TRBJ1-4, the complete variable domain reads DGGITQSPKYLFRKEGQNVTLSCEQNLNHDAMYWYRQDPGQGLRLIYYSQIVNDFQKGDIAEGYSVSREKKESFPLTVTSAQKNPTAFYLCASSIDLAGPLEKLFFGSGTQLSVL.